Listed below are T cell receptor beta chains from one sample, sequenced in a study of cytomegalovirus exposure and HLA in healthy donors. The assay was immunoSEQ multiplex PCR, and TCRdb's table has in-frame clones only and misses some. The sample contains about 62,000 clones, approximately 78% of which appear only once. The specimen sequenced was PBMCs. The origin of the receptors is a woman in her 30s in good health and CMV-seronegative. CDR3s include the opening cysteine and the closing phenylalanine or tryptophan. A D gene is named only where the DNA matches it firmly. Some rows mark clone size as missing; the rest say once, few, many or name a class of expanded clone.

v_gene	d_gene	j_gene	abundance	CDR3nt	CDR3aa
TRBV7-6	TRBD1	TRBJ1-6	-	TGTGCCAGCAGCCTAACCCCGTGGGACAGATTAGGGTCACCCCTCCACTTT	CASSLTPWDRLGSPLHF
TRBV28	-	TRBJ2-7	-	TGTGCCAGCAGTACAGCGGGTTGGGCCTACGAGCAGTACTTC	CASSTAGWAYEQYF
TRBV7-2	TRBD1	TRBJ2-1	-	TGTGCCAGCAGCTACGACAGGGGATATGATGAGCAGTTCTTC	CASSYDRGYDEQFF
TRBV5-6	TRBD2	TRBJ2-5	-	TGTGCCAGCAGCTTCGGACTCTGGACTAGGGGAGAGACCCAGTACTTC	CASSFGLWTRGETQYF
TRBV6-5	TRBD1	TRBJ2-7	-	TGTGCCAGCAGACCCACTTCAGGGGGTGTCAACGAGCAGTACTTC	CASRPTSGGVNEQYF
TRBV5-1	-	TRBJ2-2	-	TGCGCCAGCAGTGGAGGGTCTGGAGTCACCGGGGAGCTGTTTTTT	CASSGGSGVTGELFF
TRBV5-6	-	TRBJ1-2	once	TGTGCCAGCAGCCGAACACGCTATGGCTACACCTTC	CASSRTRYGYTF
TRBV18	TRBD2	TRBJ2-7	-	TGTGCCAGCTCACCCACAGTCGGGGGGGGGACCTACGAGCAGTACTTC	CASSPTVGGGTYEQYF
TRBV18	TRBD2	TRBJ2-2	-	TGTGCCAGCTCACCGGGACTAGCAGGAGGGGGAGCCGGGGAGCTGTTTTTT	CASSPGLAGGGAGELFF
TRBV5-8	-	TRBJ1-6	-	TGTGCCAGCAGGCGGGGCAGGGTCGTCTATAATTCACCCCTCCACTTT	CASRRGRVVYNSPLHF
TRBV11-3	-	TRBJ2-7	-	TGTGCCAGCACCGGACAGTTCTCCTCCTACGAGCAGTACTTC	CASTGQFSSYEQYF
TRBV2	TRBD2	TRBJ2-3	-	TGTGCCAGCAGTGAAGCTACTAGCGGGGGGGCTTCGCAGTATTTT	CASSEATSGGASQYF
TRBV6-1	-	TRBJ1-1	-	TGTGCCAGCAGAGTAGGGAGGAGGGACACTGAAGCTTTCTTT	CASRVGRRDTEAFF
TRBV6-5	-	TRBJ1-5	-	TGTGCCAGCAGTTACGTGGGCGGGACGGGTCCCCAGCATTTT	CASSYVGGTGPQHF
TRBV7-2	TRBD2	TRBJ2-2	-	TGTGCCAGCAGCCCCGCCGGGACTAGCGTTTTCGGGGAGCTGTTTTTT	CASSPAGTSVFGELFF
TRBV19	TRBD1	TRBJ1-4	-	TGTGCCAGTAGGAACGACAGGGAAGGGGGTGAAAAACTGTTTTTT	CASRNDREGGEKLFF
TRBV18	-	TRBJ2-4	once	TGTGCCAGCTCACCTATCGAAGGGGGAGCCAAAAACATTCAGTACTTC	CASSPIEGGAKNIQYF
TRBV5-1	TRBD1	TRBJ2-7	-	TGCGCCAGCAGCTTCGGGACAGGGGTATACGAGCAGTACTTC	CASSFGTGVYEQYF
TRBV5-1	TRBD2	TRBJ2-1	-	TGCGCCAGCAGCTTGATTAGCGGGGGGGCCTATGAGCAGTTCTTC	CASSLISGGAYEQFF
TRBV5-6	-	TRBJ1-1	once	TGTGCCAGCAGCTTGTTGCGCGCCGAGAGGACTGAAGCTTTCTTT	CASSLLRAERTEAFF
TRBV14	-	TRBJ2-3	-	TGTGCCAGCAGCCAAGATCGTGCGGGCACAGATACGCAGTATTTT	CASSQDRAGTDTQYF
TRBV7-7	-	TRBJ2-5	-	TGTGCCAGCAGCCCCCCGCGGTGGGCAGGGCAAGAGACCCAGTACTTC	CASSPPRWAGQETQYF
TRBV6-5	-	TRBJ1-3	-	TGTGCCAGCAGTTTGACAGACGTCCCTGGAAACACCATATATTTT	CASSLTDVPGNTIYF
TRBV6-1	-	TRBJ1-4	-	TGTGCCAGCAGTGATGGAGGGCTAGGTGAAAAACTGTTTTTT	CASSDGGLGEKLFF
TRBV7-2	TRBD2	TRBJ2-6	few	TGTGCCAGCAGCTCGGGAGGGTCTGGGGCCAACGTCCTGACTTTC	CASSSGGSGANVLTF
TRBV7-2	-	TRBJ1-3	-	TGTGCCAGCAGCTTTGCAGGTCGTAACTCTGGAAACACCATATATTTT	CASSFAGRNSGNTIYF
TRBV29-1	TRBD1	TRBJ2-7	-	TGCAGCGGCCTGAGACAGGGGGCTGGAGAGCAGTACTTC	CSGLRQGAGEQYF
TRBV7-8	-	TRBJ1-1	-	TGTGCCAGCAGATCCCGGGGTTCCCCCCCTGAAGCTTTCTTT	CASRSRGSPPEAFF
TRBV10-1	TRBD1	TRBJ1-4	-	TGCGCCAGCAGTGGACAGGGAGAGGTTGAAAAACTGTTTTTT	CASSGQGEVEKLFF
TRBV10-1	-	TRBJ2-3	-	TGCGCCAGCAGCCCGGCGTCGAGGGTAGATACGCAGTATTTT	CASSPASRVDTQYF
TRBV6-1	-	TRBJ1-1	-	TGTGCCAGCAGTGAAATGGGACAAAACACTGAAGCTTTCTTT	CASSEMGQNTEAFF
TRBV28	TRBD2	TRBJ2-1	-	TGTGCCAGCAGATCGCCTTCTAGCGGGGGGCCCTACAATGAGCAGTTCTTC	CASRSPSSGGPYNEQFF
TRBV10-3	TRBD2	TRBJ2-3	-	TGTGCCATCAGGGGCGGGGGGGGCACAGATACGCAGTATTTT	CAIRGGGGTDTQYF
TRBV6-4	TRBD2	TRBJ2-1	-	TGTGCCAGCAGTACTCGAGCGGGGGGGAGGGTTGAGCAGTTCTTC	CASSTRAGGRVEQFF
TRBV6-5	TRBD2	TRBJ2-3	-	TGTGCCAGCAGCCTCGATGGGGGGGACACAGATACGCAGTATTTT	CASSLDGGDTDTQYF
TRBV6-1	-	TRBJ1-1	-	TGTGCCAGCGACTGGAGAGGGTCGAGCACTGAAGCTTTCTTT	CASDWRGSSTEAFF
TRBV27	TRBD2	TRBJ2-1	-	TGTGCCAGCGGACGGGGGGGCTATTACAATGAGCAGTTCTTC	CASGRGGYYNEQFF
TRBV28	TRBD1	TRBJ1-2	-	TGTGCCAGCAGTAGACAGGGGAAGGGTGGCTACACCTTC	CASSRQGKGGYTF
TRBV19	-	TRBJ1-2	-	TGTGCCAGTAGGCTCACGGACAGTCTAAGTAACTATGGCTACACCTTC	CASRLTDSLSNYGYTF
TRBV11-2	-	TRBJ2-7	-	TGTGCCAGCAGCTGGCGAACAGGGTACGAGCAGTACTTC	CASSWRTGYEQYF
TRBV9	TRBD1	TRBJ2-7	once	TGTGCCAGCAGCGTAGACAGGGGGTCCTACGAGCAGTACTTC	CASSVDRGSYEQYF
TRBV6-1	-	TRBJ2-2	-	TGTGCCAGCAGTGAGAGAGGACAGTACGCGAACACCGGGGAGCTGTTTTTT	CASSERGQYANTGELFF
TRBV5-1	-	TRBJ2-7	-	TGCGCCAGCAGCTTGGCTACAGGGCTAAGCTACGAGCAGTACTTC	CASSLATGLSYEQYF
TRBV6-5	TRBD2	TRBJ2-1	few	TGTGCCAGCAGTTACGCACTAGCGGGGGGGAATGAGCAGTTCTTC	CASSYALAGGNEQFF
TRBV6-5	-	TRBJ2-5	-	TGTGCCAGCAGACGAATAGCATTGGAGACCCAGTACTTC	CASRRIALETQYF
TRBV10-1	TRBD1	TRBJ1-1	-	TGCGCCAGCAGTGATGGGACAGTGAACACTGAAGCTTTCTTT	CASSDGTVNTEAFF
TRBV6-1	-	TRBJ1-2	-	TGTGCCAGCAGTGAAGTGCATAGCCCCGAGGGCTACACCTTC	CASSEVHSPEGYTF
TRBV28	-	TRBJ2-1	-	TGTGCCAGCAGTAGGGCAGGGACACCCTACAATGAGCAGTTCTTC	CASSRAGTPYNEQFF
TRBV4-3	-	TRBJ2-2	-	TGCGCCAGCAGCCAAGATGGTCAGGGCTTGGTGGAGCTGTTTTTT	CASSQDGQGLVELFF
TRBV10-1	TRBD1	TRBJ1-1	-	TGCGCCAGCAGTCCCGGACAGGGGCAGAACACTGAAGCTTTCTTT	CASSPGQGQNTEAFF
TRBV6-4	TRBD2	TRBJ2-3	-	TGTGCCAGCAGTGCTCGGACTAGCGGGGGGGCAGATACGCAGTATTTT	CASSARTSGGADTQYF
TRBV29-1	-	TRBJ2-1	-	TGCAGCGTTGTGAGCAATGAGCAGTTCTTC	CSVVSNEQFF
TRBV6-1	TRBD1	TRBJ2-7	few	TGTGCCAGCAGCAGGGACAGGAGGAGCTCCTACGAGCAGTACTTC	CASSRDRRSSYEQYF
TRBV12-5	-	TRBJ2-3	-	TGTGCTAGTGGCCTCGGTACCAGCACAGATACGCAGTATTTT	CASGLGTSTDTQYF